This TCR beta chain originates from a study of blood T cell repertoires in COVID-19. Turning to the study itself: PBMCs, B-cell-depleted T cells, or T cells provided the cDNA or gDNA that made up the material.

Original methodology: Using reference gene primer amplification, nucleated cell counts were estimated. Here immunoSEQ multiplex PCR was the method, and the copy in TCRdb shows in-frame clones only, minus some. V, J and clone size are those of that table, while D and trimming were read from the DNA. Of nearly 250,000 clones in the sample, 85% were seen once. This clonotype was obtained from a woman aged 45-65 years with acute COVID-19. The sequenced sample was PBMCs or T cells enriched from blood (not recorded which).

The CDR3, as DNA: TGTGCCTGGAGTGTGCAGGAAAACACCGGGGAGCTGTTTTTT. Amino acid sequence: CAWSVQENTGELFF. V usage is TRBV30 and J usage is TRBJ2-2; no reliable D call. Germline CDR1 reads GTSNPN; CDR2 reads SVGIG (reference sequence). V shed 0 bases and J shed 2 bases, with 7 bases lying between them. The CDR3 extends over 14 amino acids.